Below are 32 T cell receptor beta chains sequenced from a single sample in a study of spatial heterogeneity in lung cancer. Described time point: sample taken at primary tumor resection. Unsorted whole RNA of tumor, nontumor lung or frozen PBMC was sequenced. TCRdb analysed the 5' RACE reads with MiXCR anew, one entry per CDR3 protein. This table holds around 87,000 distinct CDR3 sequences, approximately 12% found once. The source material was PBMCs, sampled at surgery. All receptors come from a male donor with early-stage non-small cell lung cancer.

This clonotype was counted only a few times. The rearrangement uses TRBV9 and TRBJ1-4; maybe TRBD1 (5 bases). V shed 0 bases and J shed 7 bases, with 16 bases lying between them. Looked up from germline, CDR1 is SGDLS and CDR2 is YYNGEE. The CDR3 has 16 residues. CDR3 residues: CASSVAEGRTGEKLFF. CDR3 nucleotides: TGTGCCAGCAGCGTAGCTGAGGGGCGGACGGGTGAAAAACTGTTTTTT.

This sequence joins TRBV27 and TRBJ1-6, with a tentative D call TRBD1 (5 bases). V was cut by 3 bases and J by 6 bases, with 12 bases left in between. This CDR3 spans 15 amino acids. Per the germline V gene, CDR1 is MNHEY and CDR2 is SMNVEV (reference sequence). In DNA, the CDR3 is TGTGCCAGCAGTTTTTGGGCAGGGAGTAATTCACCCCTCCACTTT. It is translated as CASSFWAGSNSPLHF.

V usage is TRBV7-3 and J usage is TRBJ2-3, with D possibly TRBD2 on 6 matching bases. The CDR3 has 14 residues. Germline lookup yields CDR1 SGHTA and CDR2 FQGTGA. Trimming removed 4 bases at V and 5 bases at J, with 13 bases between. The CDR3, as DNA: TGTGCCAGCAGCTCCATCGGGAGTAGAGATACGCAGTATTTT. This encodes CASSSIGSRDTQYF.

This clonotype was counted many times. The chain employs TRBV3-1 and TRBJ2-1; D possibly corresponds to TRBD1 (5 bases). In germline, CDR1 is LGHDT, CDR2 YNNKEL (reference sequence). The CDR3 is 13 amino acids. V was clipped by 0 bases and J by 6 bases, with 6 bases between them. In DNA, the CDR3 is TGTGCCAGCAGCCAAGAAGGGGTCAATGAGCAGTTCTTC. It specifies CASSQEGVNEQFF.

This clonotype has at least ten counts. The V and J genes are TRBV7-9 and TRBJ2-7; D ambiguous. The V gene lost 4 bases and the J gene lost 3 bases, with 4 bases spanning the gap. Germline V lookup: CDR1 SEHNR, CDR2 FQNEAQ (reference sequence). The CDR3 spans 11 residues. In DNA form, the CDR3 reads TGTGCCAGCAGCTCACACTACGAGCAGTACTTC. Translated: CASSSHYEQYF.

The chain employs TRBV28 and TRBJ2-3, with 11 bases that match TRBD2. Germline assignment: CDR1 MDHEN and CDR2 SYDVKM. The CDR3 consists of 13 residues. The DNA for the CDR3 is TGTGTTATAGCGGGGGGGCTAACAGATACGCAGTATTTT. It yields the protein CVIAGGLTDTQYF.

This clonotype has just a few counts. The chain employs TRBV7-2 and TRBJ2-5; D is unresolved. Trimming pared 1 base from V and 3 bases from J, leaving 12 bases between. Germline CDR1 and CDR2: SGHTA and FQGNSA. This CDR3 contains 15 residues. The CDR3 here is CASSLGNLAKETQYF. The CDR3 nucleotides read TGTGCCAGCAGCTTAGGGAACTTGGCAAAAGAGACCCAGTACTTC.

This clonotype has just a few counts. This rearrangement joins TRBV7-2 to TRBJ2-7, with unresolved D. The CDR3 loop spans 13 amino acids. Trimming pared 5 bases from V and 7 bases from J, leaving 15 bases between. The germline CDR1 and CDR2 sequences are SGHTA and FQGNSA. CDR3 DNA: TGTGCCAGCAGCCCTGGCCCGGGCCGGGAGCAGTACTTC. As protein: CASSPGPGREQYF.

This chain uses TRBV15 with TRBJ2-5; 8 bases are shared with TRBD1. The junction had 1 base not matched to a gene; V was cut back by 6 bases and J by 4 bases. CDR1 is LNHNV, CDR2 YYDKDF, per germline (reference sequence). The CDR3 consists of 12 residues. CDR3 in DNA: TGTGCCACCAGAGGACAGGGAGAGACCCAGTACTTC. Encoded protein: CATRGQGETQYF.

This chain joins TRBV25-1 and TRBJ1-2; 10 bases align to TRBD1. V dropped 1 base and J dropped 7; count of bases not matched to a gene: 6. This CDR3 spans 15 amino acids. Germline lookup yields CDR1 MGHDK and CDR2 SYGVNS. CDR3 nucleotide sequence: TGTGCCAGCAGTGAATGGGTGACAGGGGGCGCTGGCTACACCTTC. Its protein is CASSEWVTGGAGYTF.

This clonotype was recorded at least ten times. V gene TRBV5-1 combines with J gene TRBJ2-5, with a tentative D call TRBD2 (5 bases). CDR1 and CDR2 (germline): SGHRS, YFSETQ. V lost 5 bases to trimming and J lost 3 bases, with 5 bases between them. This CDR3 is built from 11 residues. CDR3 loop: CASREEETQYF. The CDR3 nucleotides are TGCGCCAGCAGGGAGGAAGAGACCCAGTACTTC.

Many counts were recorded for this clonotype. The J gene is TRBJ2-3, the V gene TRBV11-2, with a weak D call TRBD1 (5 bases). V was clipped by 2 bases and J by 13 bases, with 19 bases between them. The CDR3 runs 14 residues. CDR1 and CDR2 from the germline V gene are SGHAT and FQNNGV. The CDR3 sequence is CASSLNFGDKGEYF. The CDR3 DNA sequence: TGTGCCAGCAGCTTAAACTTCGGAGATAAAGGGGAGTATTTT.

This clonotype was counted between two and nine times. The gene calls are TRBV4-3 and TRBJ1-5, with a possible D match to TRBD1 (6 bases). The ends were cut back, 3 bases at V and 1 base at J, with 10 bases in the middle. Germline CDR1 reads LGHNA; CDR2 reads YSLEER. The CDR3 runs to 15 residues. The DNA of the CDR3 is TGCGCCAGCAGCCAGGGGACAACCAGCAATCAGCCCCAGCATTTT. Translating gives CASSQGTTSNQPQHF.

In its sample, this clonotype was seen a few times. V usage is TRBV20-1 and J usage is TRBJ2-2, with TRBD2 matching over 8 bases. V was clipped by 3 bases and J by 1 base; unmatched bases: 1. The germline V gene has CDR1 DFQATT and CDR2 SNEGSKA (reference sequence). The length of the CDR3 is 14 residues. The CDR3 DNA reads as TGCAGTGCTAGCCTAGCGGGGAACACCGGGGAGCTGTTTTTT. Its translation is CSASLAGNTGELFF.

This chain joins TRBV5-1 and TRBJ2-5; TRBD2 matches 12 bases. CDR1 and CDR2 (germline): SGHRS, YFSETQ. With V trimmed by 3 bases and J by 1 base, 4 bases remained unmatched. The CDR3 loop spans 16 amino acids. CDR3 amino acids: CASSSGLAGSQETQYF. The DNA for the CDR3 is TGCGCCAGCAGCTCAGGACTAGCGGGGTCCCAAGAGACCCAGTACTTC.

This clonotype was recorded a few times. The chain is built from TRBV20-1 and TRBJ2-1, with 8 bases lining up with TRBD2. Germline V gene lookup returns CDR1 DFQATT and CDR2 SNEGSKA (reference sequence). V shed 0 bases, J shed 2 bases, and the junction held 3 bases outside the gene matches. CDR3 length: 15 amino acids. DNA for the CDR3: TGCAGTGCTAGAGAGCGGGGGGCACCCTACAATGAGCAGTTCTTC. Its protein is CSARERGAPYNEQFF.

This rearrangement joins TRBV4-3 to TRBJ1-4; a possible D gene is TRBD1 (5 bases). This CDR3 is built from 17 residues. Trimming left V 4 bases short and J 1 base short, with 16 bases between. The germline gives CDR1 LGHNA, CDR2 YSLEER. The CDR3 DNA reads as TGCGCCAGCAGCCCAGGGCAGGCCCAGAGAACTAATGAAAAACTGTTTTTT. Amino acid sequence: CASSPGQAQRTNEKLFF.

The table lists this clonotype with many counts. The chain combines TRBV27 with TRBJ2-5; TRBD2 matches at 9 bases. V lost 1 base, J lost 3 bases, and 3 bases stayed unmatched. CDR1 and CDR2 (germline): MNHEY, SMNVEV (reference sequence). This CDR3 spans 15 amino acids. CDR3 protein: CASSLWSSGKETQYF. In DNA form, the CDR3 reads TGTGCCAGCAGTTTATGGTCTAGCGGGAAAGAGACCCAGTACTTC.

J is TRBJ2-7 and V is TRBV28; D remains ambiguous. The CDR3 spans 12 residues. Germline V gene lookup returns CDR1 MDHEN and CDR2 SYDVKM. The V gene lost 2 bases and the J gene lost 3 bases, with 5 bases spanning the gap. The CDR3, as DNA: TGTGCCAGCAGTTTACGTAACTACGAGCAGTACTTC. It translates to CASSLRNYEQYF.

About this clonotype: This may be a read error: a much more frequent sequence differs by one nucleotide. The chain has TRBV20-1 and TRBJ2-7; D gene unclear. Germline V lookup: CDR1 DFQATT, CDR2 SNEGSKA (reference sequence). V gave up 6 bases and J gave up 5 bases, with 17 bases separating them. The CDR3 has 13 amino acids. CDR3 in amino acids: CSAPRQQLHEQYF. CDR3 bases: TGCAGTGCCCCCCGGCAACAGCTACACGAGCAGTACTTC.

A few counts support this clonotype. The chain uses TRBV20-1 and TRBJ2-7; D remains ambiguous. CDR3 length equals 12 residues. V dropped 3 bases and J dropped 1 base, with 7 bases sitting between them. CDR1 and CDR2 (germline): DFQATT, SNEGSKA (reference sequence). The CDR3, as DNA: TGCAGTGCTAGTAGCCAGTCCTACGAGCAGTACTTC. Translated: CSASSQSYEQYF.

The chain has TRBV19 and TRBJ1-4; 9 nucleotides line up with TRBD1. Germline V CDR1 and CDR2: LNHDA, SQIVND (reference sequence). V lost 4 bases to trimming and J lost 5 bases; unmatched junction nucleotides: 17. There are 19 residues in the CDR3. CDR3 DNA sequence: TGTGCCAGTAGTACTCCGCGGGACAGGGTGATTCCTGGGAATGAAAAACTGTTTTTT. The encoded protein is CASSTPRDRVIPGNEKLFF.

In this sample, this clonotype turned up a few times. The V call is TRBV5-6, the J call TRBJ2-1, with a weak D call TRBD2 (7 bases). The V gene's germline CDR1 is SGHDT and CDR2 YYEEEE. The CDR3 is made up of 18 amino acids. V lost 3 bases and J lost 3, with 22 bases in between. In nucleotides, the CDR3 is TGTGCCAGCAGCTCAATTAAGTTAGGCGGGGGCCTCTACAATGAGCAGTTCTTC. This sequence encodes CASSSIKLGGGLYNEQFF.

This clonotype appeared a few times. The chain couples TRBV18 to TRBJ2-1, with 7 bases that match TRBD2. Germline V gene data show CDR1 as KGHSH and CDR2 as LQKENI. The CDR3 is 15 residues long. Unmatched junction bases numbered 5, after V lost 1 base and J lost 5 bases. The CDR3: CASSPRGGRNNEQFF. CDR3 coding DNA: TGTGCCAGCTCACCACGGGGGGGTCGCAACAATGAGCAGTTCTTC.

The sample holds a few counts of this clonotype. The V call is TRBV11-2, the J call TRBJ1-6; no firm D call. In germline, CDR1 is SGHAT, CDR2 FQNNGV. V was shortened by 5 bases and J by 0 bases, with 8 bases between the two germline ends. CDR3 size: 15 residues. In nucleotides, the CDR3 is TGTGCCAGCAGCCTTCGGGGCTCCTATAATTCACCCCTCCACTTT. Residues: CASSLRGSYNSPLHF.

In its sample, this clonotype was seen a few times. The DNA of the CDR3 is TGTGCCAGCAGACCTAGCGGGGAGGGCTACGAGCAGTACTTC. This sequence encodes CASRPSGEGYEQYF. This chain links TRBV6-5 with TRBJ2-7; TRBD2 matches at 9 bases. This CDR3 has 14 amino acids. V was clipped by 6 bases and J by 3 bases; unmatched bases: 6. Germline values: CDR1 MNHEY, CDR2 SVGAGI.

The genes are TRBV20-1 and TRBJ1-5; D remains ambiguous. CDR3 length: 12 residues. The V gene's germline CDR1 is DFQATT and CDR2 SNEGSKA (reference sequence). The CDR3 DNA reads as TGCAGCAACACGAGACCCCCTCAGCCCCAGCATTTT. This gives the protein CSNTRPPQPQHF.

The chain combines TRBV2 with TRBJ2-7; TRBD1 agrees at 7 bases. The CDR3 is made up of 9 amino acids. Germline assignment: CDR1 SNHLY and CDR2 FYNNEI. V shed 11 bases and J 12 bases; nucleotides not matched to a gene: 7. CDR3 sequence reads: CARYRGMYF. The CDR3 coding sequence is TGTGCCCGATACAGGGGAATGTACTTC.

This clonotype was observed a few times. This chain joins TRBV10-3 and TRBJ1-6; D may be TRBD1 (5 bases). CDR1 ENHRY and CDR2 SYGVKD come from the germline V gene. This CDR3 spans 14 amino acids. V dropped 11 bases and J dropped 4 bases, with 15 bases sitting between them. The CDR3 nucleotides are TGTGCCGCTCAGGGCGGGTTTTATAATTCACCCCTCCACTTT. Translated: CAAQGGFYNSPLHF.

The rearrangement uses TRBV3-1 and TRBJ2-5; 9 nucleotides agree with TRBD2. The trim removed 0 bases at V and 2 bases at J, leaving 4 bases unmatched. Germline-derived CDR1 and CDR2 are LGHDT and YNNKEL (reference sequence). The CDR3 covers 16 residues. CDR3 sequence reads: CASSQDLTSGQETQYF. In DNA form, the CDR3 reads TGTGCCAGCAGCCAAGATTTGACTAGCGGACAAGAGACCCAGTACTTC.

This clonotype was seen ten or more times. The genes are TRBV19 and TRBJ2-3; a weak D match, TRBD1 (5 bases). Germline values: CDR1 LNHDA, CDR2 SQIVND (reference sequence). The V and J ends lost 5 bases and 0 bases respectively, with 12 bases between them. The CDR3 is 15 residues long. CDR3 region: CASSLTGSSTDTQYF. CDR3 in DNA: TGTGCCAGTAGTCTCACAGGCTCTAGCACAGATACGCAGTATTTT.

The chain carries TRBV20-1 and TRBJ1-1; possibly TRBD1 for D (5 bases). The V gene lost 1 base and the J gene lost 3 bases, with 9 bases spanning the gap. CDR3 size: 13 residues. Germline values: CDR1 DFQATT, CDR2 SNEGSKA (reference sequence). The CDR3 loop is CSARGRGYTEAFF. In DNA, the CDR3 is TGCAGTGCTAGAGGAAGGGGATACACTGAAGCTTTCTTT.